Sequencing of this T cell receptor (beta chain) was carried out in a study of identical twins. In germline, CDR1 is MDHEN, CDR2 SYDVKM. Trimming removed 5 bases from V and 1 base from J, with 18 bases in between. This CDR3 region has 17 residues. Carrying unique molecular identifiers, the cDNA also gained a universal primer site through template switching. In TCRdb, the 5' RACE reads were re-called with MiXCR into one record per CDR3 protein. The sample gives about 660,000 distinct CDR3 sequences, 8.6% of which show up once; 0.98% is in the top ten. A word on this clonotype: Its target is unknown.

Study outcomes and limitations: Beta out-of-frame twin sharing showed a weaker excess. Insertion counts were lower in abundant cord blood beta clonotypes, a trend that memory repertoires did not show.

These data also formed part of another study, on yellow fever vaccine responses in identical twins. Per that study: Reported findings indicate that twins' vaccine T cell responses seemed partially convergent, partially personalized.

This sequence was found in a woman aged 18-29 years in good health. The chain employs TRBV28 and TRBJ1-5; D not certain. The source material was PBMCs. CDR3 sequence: CASSPIKTRGSNQPQHF. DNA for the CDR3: TGTGCCAGCAGTCCCATAAAGACCCGAGGAAGCAATCAGCCCCAGCATTTT. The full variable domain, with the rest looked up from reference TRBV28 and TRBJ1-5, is DVKVTQSSRYLVKRTGEKVFLECVQDMDHENMFWYRQDPGLGLRLIYFSYDVKMKEKGDIPEGYSVSREKKERFSLILESASTNQTSMYLCASSPIKTRGSNQPQHFGDGTRLSIL.